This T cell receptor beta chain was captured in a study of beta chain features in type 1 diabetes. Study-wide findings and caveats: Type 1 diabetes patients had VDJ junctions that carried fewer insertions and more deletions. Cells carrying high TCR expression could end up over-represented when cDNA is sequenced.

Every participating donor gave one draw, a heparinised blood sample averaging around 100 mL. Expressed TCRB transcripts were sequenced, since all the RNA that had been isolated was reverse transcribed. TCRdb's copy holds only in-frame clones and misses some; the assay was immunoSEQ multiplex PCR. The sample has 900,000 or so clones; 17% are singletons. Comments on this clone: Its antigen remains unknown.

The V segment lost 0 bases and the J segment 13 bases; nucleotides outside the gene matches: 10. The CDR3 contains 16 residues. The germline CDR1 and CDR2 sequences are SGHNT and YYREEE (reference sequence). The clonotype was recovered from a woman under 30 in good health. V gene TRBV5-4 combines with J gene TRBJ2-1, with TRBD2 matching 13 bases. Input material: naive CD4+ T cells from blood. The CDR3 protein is CASSLGGTSGEVGQFF. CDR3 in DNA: TGTGCCAGCAGCTTGGGTGGGACTAGCGGGGAGGTGGGCCAGTTCTTC.